This TCR beta chain was sequenced for a study of blood T cells in healthy people across ages. CDR3 length: 16 residues. The germline V gene has CDR1 DFQATT and CDR2 SNEGSKA (reference sequence). V was cut by 2 bases and J by 4 bases, with 18 bases left in between. A second PCR of about 7 to 12 cycles used a sample-barcoded 5' primer and a J-beta primer mix. TCRdb reanalysed the 5' RACE reads using MiXCR and keeps one entry per CDR3 protein. The table includes 800,000 to 950,000 distinct CDR3 sequences, 25% to 35% detected once. This sample was shared with a second study, whose subject was T cells of mothers and their children. That source adds: In both related and unrelated pairs, TCR recombination output is shaped similarly by thymic selection.

This receptor was obtained from a woman in her 40s in good health. This chain links TRBV20-1 with TRBJ2-1; D perhaps matches TRBD2 (6 bases). Specimen: blood. The CDR3 sequence is CSARWKRLGLYNEQFF. CDR3 nucleotide sequence: TGCAGTGCTAGATGGAAGAGACTAGGGCTTTACAATGAGCAGTTCTTC.